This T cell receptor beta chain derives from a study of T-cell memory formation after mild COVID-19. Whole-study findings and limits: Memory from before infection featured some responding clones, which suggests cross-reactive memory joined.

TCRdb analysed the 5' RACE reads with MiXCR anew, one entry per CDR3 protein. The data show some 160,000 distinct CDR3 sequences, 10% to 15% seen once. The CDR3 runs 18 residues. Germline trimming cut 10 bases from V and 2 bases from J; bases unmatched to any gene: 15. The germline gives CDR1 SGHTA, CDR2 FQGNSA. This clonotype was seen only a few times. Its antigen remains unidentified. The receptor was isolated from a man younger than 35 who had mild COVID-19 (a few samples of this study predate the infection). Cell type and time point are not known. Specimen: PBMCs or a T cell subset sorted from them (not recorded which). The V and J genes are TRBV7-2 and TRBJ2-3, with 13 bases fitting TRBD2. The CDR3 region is CATKPGTSGVVFTDTQYF. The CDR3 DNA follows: TGTGCCACCAAGCCCGGGACTAGCGGGGTCGTTTTCACAGATACGCAGTATTTT.